The 5 T cell receptor beta chains reported below all come from one sample, sequenced in a study of cytomegalovirus exposure and HLA in healthy donors. It was with 60 Vbeta and 13 Jbeta primers that the PCR ran. Profiling relied on immunoSEQ multiplex PCR, and the TCRdb table lists in-frame clones only, not all of them. The repertoire has more than 85,000 clones, around 83% of them found once; the top ten carry around 2.9%. Sample: PBMCs. These receptors were collected from a woman aged 55-75 years in good health and CMV-seropositive.

This chain uses TRBV2 with TRBJ2-4, with unresolved D. CDR1 SNHLY and CDR2 FYNNEI come from the germline V gene. With 1 base removed from V and 0 bases from J, the gap between germline ends came to 13 bases. The CDR3 totals 17 residues. DNA of the CDR3: TGTGCCAGCAGTGAAGTTCTTGGCGGAATAGCCAAAAACATTCAGTACTTC. This encodes CASSEVLGGIAKNIQYF.

This chain uses TRBV7-2 with TRBJ1-3; no reliable D call. V lost 1 base and J lost 0, with 10 bases in between. From germline, CDR1 is SGHTA and CDR2 FQGNSA. CDR3 length: 16 residues. The CDR3 reads CASSLVSLTSGNTIYF. The CDR3 DNA reads TGTGCCAGCAGCTTAGTTAGCTTGACCTCTGGAAACACCATATATTTT. Full variable domain (remainder filled in from reference TRBV7-2 and TRBJ1-3): GAGVSQSPSNKVTEKGKDVELRCDPISGHTALYWYRQSLGQGLEFLIYFQGNSAPDKSGLPSDRFSAERTGGSVSTLTIQRTQQEDSAVYLCASSLVSLTSGNTIYFGEGSWLTVV.

The gene calls are TRBV6-5 and TRBJ1-1; 8 positions match TRBD1. Germline lookup yields CDR1 MNHEY and CDR2 SVGAGI. The V gene end was trimmed by 2 bases and the J gene end by 4 bases; junction bases not matched to a gene: 6. This CDR3 is built from 15 residues. CDR3 region: CASSYGQGGGTEAFF. The CDR3 DNA sequence: TGTGCCAGCAGTTACGGACAGGGTGGAGGCACTGAAGCTTTCTTT.

Of note for this clone: A junction end diverges from the germline sequence, so it may reflect a read error. This chain uses TRBV7-9 with TRBJ2-3; 8 nucleotides line up with TRBD1. Per the germline V gene, CDR1 is SEHNR and CDR2 is FQNEAQ (reference sequence). This CDR3 has 16 residues. This CDR3 reads CSSSFPGGWGTDTQYF. The CDR3 DNA reads as TGTTCCAGCAGCTTCCCAGGGGGCTGGGGCACAGATACGCAGTATTTT.

CDR3: CASSQTGGLYEQYF. DNA for the CDR3: TGTGCCAGCAGCCAGACTGGGGGCTTATACGAGCAGTACTTC. This chain uses TRBV7-3 with TRBJ2-7; weak D call: TRBD1 (6 bases). Germline V CDR1 and CDR2: SGHTA, FQGTGA. The V end was cut by 5 bases, the J end by 4 bases, with 15 bases between. This CDR3 spans 14 amino acids.